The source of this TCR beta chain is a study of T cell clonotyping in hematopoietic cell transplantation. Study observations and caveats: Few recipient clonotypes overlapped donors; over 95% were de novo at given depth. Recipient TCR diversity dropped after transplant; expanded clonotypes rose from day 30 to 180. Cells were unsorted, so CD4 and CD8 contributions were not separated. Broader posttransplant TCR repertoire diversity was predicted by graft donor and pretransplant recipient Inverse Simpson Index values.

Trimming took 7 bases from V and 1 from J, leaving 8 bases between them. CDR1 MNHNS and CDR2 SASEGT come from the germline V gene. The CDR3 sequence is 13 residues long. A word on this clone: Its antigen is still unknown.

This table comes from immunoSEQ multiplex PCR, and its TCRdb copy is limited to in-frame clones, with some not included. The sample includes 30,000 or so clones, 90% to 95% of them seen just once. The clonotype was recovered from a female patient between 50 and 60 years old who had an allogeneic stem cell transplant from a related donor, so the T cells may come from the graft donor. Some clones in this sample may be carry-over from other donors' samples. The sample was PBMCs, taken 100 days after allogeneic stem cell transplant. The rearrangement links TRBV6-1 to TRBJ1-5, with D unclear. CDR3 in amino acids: CASNEQSNQPQHF. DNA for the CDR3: TGTGCCAGCAACGAGCAGAGCAATCAGCCCCAGCATTTT.